Detailed here is one T cell receptor beta chain. The assay was immunoSEQ multiplex PCR, and TCRdb's table has in-frame clones only and misses some. The sample has roughly 52,000 clones; around nine tenths are singletons. The sample belongs to a study of cytomegalovirus exposure and HLA in healthy donors. From germline, CDR1 is MDHEN and CDR2 SYDVKM. Trimming took off 5 bases at V and 5 bases at J, with 18 bases between the two ends. The CDR3 runs to 15 residues. The clonotype was recovered from a man aged 18 to 29 in good health and CMV-seronegative. The chain combines TRBV28 with TRBJ1-2; tentatively, D is TRBD1 (6 bases). The sample taken for sequencing was PBMCs. DNA of the CDR3: TGTGCCAGCAGTCCTCCCCTTGTGGACAGTTATGGCTACACCTTC. Its protein product is CASSPPLVDSYGYTF.